The 18 T cell receptor beta chains below come from one sample, sequenced in a study of regulatory T cells in long-lasting Graves disease listed by TCRdb under 2021. What this sample's time point label stands for: newly diagnosed GD, antithyroid drugs for less than 3 months. RNA was extracted from PBMCs in TRIzol for both TCR sequencing and RNA sequencing. Library preparation used multiplex PCR. The sequencing machine was an Illumina HiSeq 4000. TCR beta libraries were built with iRepertoire HTBI primers and Arm-PCR amplification of CDR3 regions. TCRdb trimmed public reads at Q25 via fastp, called clones via MiXCR and kept in-frame beta chains. Each record represents a unique CDR3 protein, reported with the most common genes and DNA among its rows. Here the sample has 350,000 to 500,000 distinct CDR3 sequences; less than 15% occur a single time. More than 15% of the sample belongs to the ten largest clones.

These same data were also listed under a study on T cells in Graves' hyperthyroidism and ophthalmopathy.

Sequenced material: peripheral blood mononuclear cells (PBMCs), taken at new diagnosis, from a patient treated with antithyroid drugs. These receptors all stem from a woman in her 50s with Graves disease. Donor details come from another sample of the same person, matched by shared clones.

This clonotype showed up just a few times. The chain links TRBV6-5 to TRBJ1-5, with D perhaps TRBD1 (6 bases). The ends were cut back, 2 bases at V and 7 bases at J, with 12 bases in the middle. This CDR3 is 14 amino acids long. Germline CDR1 MNHEY, CDR2 SVGAGI. Written as DNA, the CDR3 is TGTGCCAGCAGTTACCTAAGGGGGGACCAGCCCCAGCATTTT. Protein sequence: CASSYLRGDQPQHF.

The chain carries TRBV10-2 and TRBJ2-3, with D perhaps TRBD2 (6 bases). Germline V gene lookup returns CDR1 WSHSY and CDR2 SAAADI. The germline V and J ends were trimmed by 4 bases and 2 bases, with 13 bases remaining between them. The CDR3 runs 15 residues. The CDR3 DNA follows: TGCGCCAGCAGTGGGGGATGGACTACCACAGATACGCAGTATTTT. It is translated as CASSGGWTTTDTQYF.

The rearrangement uses TRBV7-6 and TRBJ2-5; 10 bases align to TRBD2. The CDR3 sequence is 16 residues long. Germline CDR1 and CDR2: SGHVS and FNYEAQ. The ends lost 1 base at V and 0 bases at J; junction bases unmatched: 2. The CDR3 spells CASSLVLAGDQETQYF. The DNA for the CDR3 is TGTGCCAGCAGCTTAGTTCTAGCGGGAGACCAAGAGACCCAGTACTTC.

The rearrangement uses TRBV5-8 and TRBJ2-3; 7 nucleotides match TRBD1. This CDR3 is built from 15 residues. Unmatched junction bases numbered 10, after V lost 2 bases and J lost 7 bases. Per germline, CDR1 SGHTS and CDR2 YDEGEE. In nucleotides, the CDR3 is TGTGCCAGCAGCTTAGGCAGGGGGATACAGTATACGCAGTATTTT. Amino acids: CASSLGRGIQYTQYF.

This clonotype was recorded many times. This chain joins TRBV7-9 and TRBJ2-1; 7 positions match TRBD2. Germline V lookup: CDR1 SEHNR, CDR2 FQNEAQ (reference sequence). The J segment lost 2 bases and the V segment lost 11 bases, leaving 3 bases of the junction unmatched. This CDR3 has 12 amino acids. CDR3 region: CALGLAYNEQFF. CDR3 sequence (DNA): TGTGCCCTTGGACTAGCCTACAATGAGCAGTTCTTC.

With respect to this clonotype: A far larger clone is one nucleotide away, so this likely arose from a read error. The conserved closing phenylalanine or tryptophan is absent in this CDR3, likely reflecting a read error. This chain links TRBV5-8 with TRBJ2-1, with 8 bases fitting TRBD2. V dropped 4 bases and J dropped 2; count of bases not matched to a gene: 5. Germline V gene sequence: CDR1 SGHTS, CDR2 YDEGEE. CDR3 size: 15 residues. The CDR3 reads CASSTLAGPYNEQFS. The CDR3 coding sequence is TGTGCCAGCAGCACCTTAGCGGGGCCCTACAATGAGCAGTTCTCC.

This clonotype turned up a few times. The V gene is TRBV19, the J gene TRBJ2-1; TRBD2 agrees at 9 bases. This CDR3 comprises 18 residues. V shed 4 bases, J shed 5 bases, and the junction held 15 bases outside the gene matches. Germline V gives CDR1 LNHDA, CDR2 SQIVND (reference sequence). The DNA for the CDR3 is TGTGCCAGTAGTACCCCCAGCTACCTAGCGGGAATAAACAATGAGCAGTTCTTC. Translation: CASSTPSYLAGINNEQFF.

This clonotype was recorded at least ten times. The chain joins TRBV19 to TRBJ1-1, with no clear D. Trimming removed 7 bases at V and 1 base at J, with 13 bases between. The CDR3 sequence is 14 residues long. CDR1 is LNHDA and CDR2 is SQIVND in the germline V gene (reference sequence). The CDR3 DNA sequence: TGTGCCAGTATCTCCTATGGACGGAACACTGAAGCTTTCTTT. Encoded protein: CASISYGRNTEAFF.

This chain connects TRBV20-1 to TRBJ1-5; 7 bases are shared with TRBD1. Germline-derived CDR1 and CDR2 are DFQATT and SNEGSKA (reference sequence). J was trimmed by 6 bases and V by 0 bases; bases with no gene match: 5. This CDR3 contains 14 residues. The CDR3, as DNA: TGCAGTGCTAGAGAAGGGGGCGCAGGTCAGCCCCAGCATTTT. It translates to CSAREGGAGQPQHF.

This clonotype was counted many times. The gene calls are TRBV20-1 and TRBJ1-4; 7 bases map to TRBD1. Germline assignment: CDR1 DFQATT and CDR2 SNEGSKA (reference sequence). J was trimmed by 4 bases and V by 3 bases; bases with no gene match: 2. The CDR3 is 13 amino acids. The CDR3 sequence: CSARDRLNEKLFF. The CDR3 DNA sequence: TGCAGTGCTAGGGACAGGCTTAATGAAAAACTGTTTTTT.

The chain links TRBV5-6 to TRBJ1-2, with D perhaps matching TRBD1 (5 bases). Deletions cut 0 bases from V and 8 bases from J, with 11 bases between. The CDR3 is 13 amino acids. In germline, CDR1 is SGHDT, CDR2 YYEEEE. CDR3 region: CASSLAQEGGYTF. CDR3 sequence (DNA): TGTGCCAGCAGCTTGGCACAGGAGGGGGGCTACACCTTC.

A few counts support this clonotype. V gene TRBV10-3 combines with J gene TRBJ2-1, with 9 bases fitting TRBD2. CDR1 and CDR2 (germline): ENHRY, SYGVKD. Unmatched junction bases numbered 4, after V lost 0 bases and J lost 1 base. CDR3 length: 17 residues. CDR3 sequence reads: CAISESLAGVSYNEQFF. In DNA form, the CDR3 reads TGTGCCATCAGTGAGTCGTTAGCGGGAGTGTCCTACAATGAGCAGTTCTTC.

The sample holds a few counts of this clonotype. Compared with germline, one end of the junction differs, possibly owing to a read error. The chain carries TRBV13 and TRBJ2-7; 9 bases line up with TRBD1. The CDR3 loop spans 15 amino acids. CDR1 and CDR2 (germline): PRHDT, FYEKMQ (reference sequence). This CDR3 is CASSVGTGQSYEQYF. Written as DNA, the CDR3 is TGTGCCAGCAGCGTAGGGACAGGGCAATCCTACGAGCAGTACTTC.

In regard to this clonotype: A read error is the likely source, as a far larger clone sits one nucleotide away. This chain joins TRBV6-5 and TRBJ2-1; D is undetermined. Trimming left V 0 bases short and J 10 bases short, with 16 bases between. CDR3 length: 15 residues. The germline V gene encodes CDR1 MNHEY and CDR2 SVGAGI. Here the CDR3 reads CASSYSRLATYEQFF. DNA of the CDR3: TGTGCCAGCAGTTACTCGAGGTTGGCTACCTACGAGCAGTTCTTC.

The chain combines TRBV15 with TRBJ2-1; D might be TRBD2 (5 bases). Germline CDR1 is LNHNV and CDR2 is YYDKDF (reference sequence). The V end lost 5 bases, the J end lost 4 bases, and 12 bases lay between the germline ends. CDR3 length equals 14 residues. The CDR3 sequence: CATSAPLEYNEQFF. CDR3 coding DNA: TGTGCCACCAGCGCCCCACTAGAATACAATGAGCAGTTCTTC.

This clonotype was counted a few times. The rearrangement links TRBV29-1 to TRBJ2-5; perhaps TRBD1 as D (5 bases). Looked up from germline, CDR1 is SQVTM and CDR2 is ANQGSEA. V lost 4 bases and J lost 5, with 17 bases in between. The CDR3 runs to 14 residues. CDR3 loop: CSVVGRVAWETQYF. CDR3 nucleotide sequence: TGCAGCGTTGTTGGCAGGGTGGCGTGGGAGACCCAGTACTTC.

This clonotype was counted many times. The gene calls are TRBV27 and TRBJ1-2, with D possibly matching TRBD1 (6 bases). CDR3 length: 14 residues. V was shortened by 5 bases and J by 3 bases, with 13 bases between the two germline ends. Per germline, CDR1 MNHEY and CDR2 SMNVEV (reference sequence). CDR3 sequence: CASSPPQGYYGYTF. CDR3 bases: TGTGCCAGCAGTCCTCCCCAGGGGTACTATGGCTACACCTTC.

In its sample, this clonotype was seen many times. The chain employs TRBV5-1 and TRBJ2-1; D remains ambiguous. The CDR3 consists of 12 residues. Germline V CDR1 and CDR2: SGHRS, YFSETQ. Trimming stripped 3 bases from V and 7 bases from J, with 8 bases between. Here the CDR3 DNA reads TGCGCCAGCAGCTATCCAGGAAATGAGCAGTTCTTC. Amino acids: CASSYPGNEQFF.